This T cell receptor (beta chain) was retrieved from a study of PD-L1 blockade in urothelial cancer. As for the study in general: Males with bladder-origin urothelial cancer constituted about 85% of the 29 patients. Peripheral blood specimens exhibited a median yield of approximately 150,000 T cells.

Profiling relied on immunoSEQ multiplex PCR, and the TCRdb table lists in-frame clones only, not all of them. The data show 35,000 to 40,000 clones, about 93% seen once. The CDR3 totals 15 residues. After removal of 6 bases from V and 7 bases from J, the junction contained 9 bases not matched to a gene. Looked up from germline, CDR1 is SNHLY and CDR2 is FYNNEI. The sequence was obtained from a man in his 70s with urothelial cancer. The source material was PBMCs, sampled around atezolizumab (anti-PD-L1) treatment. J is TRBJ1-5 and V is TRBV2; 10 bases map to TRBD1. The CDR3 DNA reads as TGTGCCAGCAGACCCGGACAGGGGGTGCGGCAGCCCCAGCATTTT. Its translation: CASRPGQGVRQPQHF.